Each of the 26 T cell receptor beta chains below was sequenced from the same sample in a study of shared clonotypes between healthy human individuals. The protocol was immunoSEQ multiplex PCR, while the TCRdb copy is restricted to in-frame clones and leaves out a portion. The sample records over 2 million clones, 85% to 95% being singletons. The sequencing input was naive CD4+ T cells from PBMCs. Subset meaning: CD45RA+ positively selected. These receptors all come from a young man in good health. Some clones in this sample may be carry-over from other donors' samples.

The chain has TRBV9 and TRBJ2-2; D is tentatively TRBD1 or TRBD2 (5 bases each). This CDR3 region has 17 residues. Trimming removed 0 bases at V and 2 bases at J, with 14 bases between. CDR1 and CDR2 from the germline V gene are SGDLS and YYNGEE. CDR3 amino acids: CASSVARDDTNTGELFF. The CDR3 DNA follows: TGTGCCAGCAGCGTAGCCAGGGACGACACAAACACCGGGGAGCTGTTTTTT.

This clone was seen only once. This chain connects TRBV4-3 to TRBJ1-1, with D uncertain. CDR1 and CDR2 from the germline V gene are LGHNA and YSLEER. The CDR3 contains 15 residues. With 6 bases removed from V and 2 bases from J, the gap between germline ends came to 16 bases. CDR3 residues: CASRPSWQINTEAFF. CDR3 coding DNA: TGCGCCAGCAGGCCTTCATGGCAGATAAACACTGAAGCTTTCTTT.

The J gene is TRBJ2-3, the V gene TRBV7-3; no clear D gene. The CDR3 sequence is 13 residues long. Per germline, CDR1 SGHTA and CDR2 FQGTGA. V was cut by 4 bases and J by 2 bases, with 7 bases left in between. The CDR3 is CASSSGPTDTQYF. The CDR3 DNA follows: TGTGCCAGCAGCTCAGGACCCACAGATACGCAGTATTTT.

CDR3 protein: CASSDRSDPLRTQYF. CDR3 nucleotide sequence: TGTGCCAGCAGTGATAGGTCGGACCCCCTGAGGACCCAGTACTTC. This chain joins TRBV25-1 and TRBJ2-5; D call uncertain. Germline V gives CDR1 MGHDK, CDR2 SYGVNS. The CDR3 covers 15 residues. V was pared by 3 bases and J by 7 bases, with 18 bases between. The whole variable domain, filled in from reference TRBV25-1 and TRBJ2-5, reads EADIYQTPRYLVIGTGKKITLECSQTMGHDKMYWYQQDPGMELHLIHYSYGVNSTEKGDLSSESTVSRIRTEHFPLTLESARPSHTSQYLCASSDRSDPLRTQYFGPGTRLLVL.

The chain carries TRBV2 and TRBJ2-2, with 10 positions matching TRBD2. This CDR3 region has 16 residues. V dropped 7 bases and J dropped 7; count of bases not matched to a gene: 12. In germline, CDR1 is SNHLY, CDR2 FYNNEI. The CDR3, as DNA: TGTGCCAGCACCGAAAGGCGGGCTAGCGGGGGCGGGGAGCTGTTTTTT. It translates to CASTERRASGGGELFF.

J is TRBJ2-1 and V is TRBV7-8, with TRBD2 as a possible D gene (5 bases). V lost 8 bases and J lost 1, with 15 bases in between. CDR1 and CDR2 (germline): SGHVS, FQNEAQ. This CDR3 has 15 amino acids. In DNA, the CDR3 is TGTGCCAGCTCGAGGAGTAGGGAGTCCTACAATGAGCAGTTCTTC. Translating gives CASSRSRESYNEQFF.

The chain joins TRBV6-5 to TRBJ1-1; D unclear. Germline V gene sequence: CDR1 MNHEY, CDR2 SVGAGI. This CDR3 comprises 14 residues. V was clipped by 7 bases and J by 1 base, with 13 bases between them. The CDR3 loop reads CASTSPGWNTEAFF. In DNA form, the CDR3 reads TGTGCCAGCACCTCTCCGGGGTGGAACACTGAAGCTTTCTTT.

This clone was counted once. This chain joins TRBV28 and TRBJ1-3; a possible D gene is TRBD1 (5 bases). Per germline, CDR1 MDHEN and CDR2 SYDVKM. Deletions cut 6 bases from V and 0 bases from J, with 12 bases between. The CDR3 is made up of 15 amino acids. The CDR3 region has the DNA TGTGCCAGCAGCTTTAAACAGGTCTCTGGAAACACCATATATTTT. Translation gives CASSFKQVSGNTIYF.

The chain recombines TRBV5-4 with TRBJ1-5; D remains unclear. V lost 0 bases to trimming and J lost 5 bases, with 15 bases between them. CDR3 length: 16 amino acids. Per germline, CDR1 SGHNT and CDR2 YYREEE (reference sequence). As DNA, the CDR3 is TGTGCCAGCAGCTTGGGTGGGCGGACGTCATATCAGCCCCAGCATTTT. Translating gives CASSLGGRTSYQPQHF.

The chain combines TRBV25-1 with TRBJ1-2; perhaps TRBD1 as D (6 bases). Trimming pared 2 bases from V and 8 bases from J, leaving 15 bases between. Looked up from germline, CDR1 is MGHDK and CDR2 is SYGVNS. The CDR3 covers 14 residues. The CDR3 DNA sequence: TGTGCCAGCAGTGAACATACAGGGTCTTGGGGCTACACCTTC. This codes for CASSEHTGSWGYTF.

A few counts support this clone. The rearrangement links TRBV30 to TRBJ1-1; tentatively, D is TRBD1 (5 bases). The CDR3 is 13 amino acids. Germline CDR1 is GTSNPN and CDR2 is SVGIG (reference sequence). Trimming took 5 bases from V and 3 from J, leaving 13 bases between them. As DNA, the CDR3 is TGTGCCTGGGTTAGGGGCAGGTACACTGAAGCTTTCTTT. Protein: CAWVRGRYTEAFF.

The chain uses TRBV2 and TRBJ2-7; maybe TRBD1 (6 bases). The CDR3 runs 13 residues. V lost 4 bases, J lost 0 bases, and 7 bases lay in between. Germline V gives CDR1 SNHLY, CDR2 FYNNEI. The CDR3 reads CASSGRGSYEQYF. The CDR3 DNA reads TGTGCCAGCAGTGGCAGGGGCTCCTACGAGCAGTACTTC.

This clone was detected a few times. The chain is built from TRBV5-5 and TRBJ2-2, with unresolved D. Germline CDR1 is SGHKS and CDR2 is YYEKEE (reference sequence). CDR3 length equals 12 residues. V gave up 3 bases and J gave up 3 bases, with 3 bases separating them. The CDR3 loop reads CASSSDTGELFF. CDR3 in DNA: TGTGCCAGCAGCTCTGACACCGGGGAGCTGTTTTTT.

This chain joins TRBV5-1 and TRBJ1-4; TRBD1 aligns across 11 bases. Per the germline V gene, CDR1 is SGHRS and CDR2 is YFSETQ. Losses at the gene ends were 4 bases for V and 6 bases for J; bases not matched to a gene: 2. There are 14 residues in the CDR3. The DNA for the CDR3 is TGCGCCAGCAGCGGACAGGGGGCGTATGAAAAACTGTTTTTT. Translated, it gives CASSGQGAYEKLFF.

The chain has TRBV27 and TRBJ2-3; 11 bases match TRBD2. The CDR3 runs 15 residues. Losses at the gene ends were 6 bases for V and 2 bases for J; bases not matched to a gene: 4. Germline assignment: CDR1 MNHEY and CDR2 SMNVEV (reference sequence). CDR3 bases: TGTGCCAGCAGACCGGGACTAGCGGCCACAGATACGCAGTATTTT. It yields the protein CASRPGLAATDTQYF.

J is TRBJ1-5 and V is TRBV2, with 11 bases that match TRBD1. Looked up from germline, CDR1 is SNHLY and CDR2 is FYNNEI. This CDR3 is built from 13 residues. The J segment lost 7 bases and the V segment lost 6 bases, leaving 2 bases of the junction unmatched. This CDR3 is CASRGQGVQPQHF. The DNA for the CDR3 is TGTGCCAGCAGGGGACAGGGGGTCCAGCCCCAGCATTTT.

The rearrangement uses TRBV10-3 and TRBJ2-2; a possible D gene is TRBD2 (6 bases). The CDR3 runs 15 residues. Germline V gene sequence: CDR1 ENHRY, CDR2 SYGVKD. V was trimmed by 6 bases and J by 6 bases, leaving 17 bases between them. In DNA, the CDR3 is TGTGCCATCAGCCCGGGGAGCGGGTACGCCGGGGAGCTGTTTTTT. Protein product: CAISPGSGYAGELFF.

This clone was seen only once. The chain has TRBV12-5 and TRBJ2-3, with 7 bases aligning to TRBD1. Germline V gives CDR1 LGHNT, CDR2 FRNRAP. The J segment lost 4 bases and the V segment lost 6 bases, leaving 1 base of the junction unmatched. This CDR3 has 12 amino acids. Here the CDR3 DNA reads TGTGCTAGTGGCCAGGGGGCAGATACGCAGTATTTT. Protein product: CASGQGADTQYF. Supplemented by reference TRBV12-5 and TRBJ2-3, the full variable domain reads DARVTQTPRHKVTEMGQEVTMRCQPILGHNTVFWYRQTMMQGLELLAYFRNRAPLDDSGMPKDRFSAEMPDATLATLKIQPSEPRDSAVYFCASGQGADTQYFGPGTRLTVL.

The rearrangement joins TRBV6-1 to TRBJ2-2, with 7 bases aligning to TRBD2. CDR3 length: 17 residues. Germline trimming cut 2 bases from V and 6 bases from J; bases unmatched to any gene: 12. Per germline, CDR1 MNHNS and CDR2 SASEGT. In DNA, the CDR3 is TGTGCCAGCAGTGAATCGTCGGGGAGGGCAGCGGCCGGGGAGCTGTTTTTT. Its translation: CASSESSGRAAAGELFF.

With respect to this clone: Other DNA sequences in this specimen translate into the identical CDR3. The chain couples TRBV5-1 to TRBJ2-2; D is unclear. The CDR3 is 14 amino acids. V shed 4 bases and J shed 0 bases, with 7 bases lying between them. Germline V gene data show CDR1 as SGHRS and CDR2 as YFSETQ. CDR3 nucleotides: TGCGCCAGCAGCACTGACCCGAACACCGGGGAGCTGTTTTTT. Translated: CASSTDPNTGELFF.

On this clone itself: The same CDR3 is also encoded by other DNA sequences in this sample. V gene TRBV7-9 combines with J gene TRBJ2-3; the D is unclear. The CDR3 runs 12 residues. V lost 5 bases to trimming and J lost 0 bases, with 3 bases between them. The germline V gene has CDR1 SEHNR and CDR2 FQNEAQ (reference sequence). In nucleotides, the CDR3 is TGTGCCAGCAGCCGTAGCACAGATACGCAGTATTTT. Protein product: CASSRSTDTQYF.

The chain couples TRBV5-1 to TRBJ2-1; D is unclear. V lost 4 bases and J lost 7, with 21 bases in between. The CDR3 extends over 16 amino acids. Germline assignment: CDR1 SGHRS and CDR2 YFSETQ. CDR3 sequence: CASSQRSSLVPNEQFF. CDR3 DNA: TGCGCCAGCAGCCAACGCTCGTCTCTAGTCCCGAATGAGCAGTTCTTC.

The CDR3 region is CASSPQGGFNNQPQHF. The DNA for the CDR3 is TGTGCCAGCTCACCCCAGGGAGGATTTAACAATCAGCCCCAGCATTTT. The chain links TRBV18 to TRBJ1-5; D may be TRBD1 (5 bases). The CDR3 is 16 residues long. Per the germline V gene, CDR1 is KGHSH and CDR2 is LQKENI. Trimming took 3 bases from V and 3 from J, leaving 15 bases between them. Together with reference TRBV18 and TRBJ1-5, the CDR3 gives the full variable domain: NAGVMQNPRHLVRRRGQEARLRCSPMKGHSHVYWYRQLPEEGLKFMVYLQKENIIDESGMPKERFSAEFPKEGPSILRIQQVVRGDSAAYFCASSPQGGFNNQPQHFGDGTRLSIL.

This chain links TRBV11-2 with TRBJ2-2; possibly TRBD1 for D (5 bases). V was pared by 5 bases and J by 6 bases, with 16 bases between. The CDR3 length is 15 residues. Germline V gene lookup returns CDR1 SGHAT and CDR2 FQNNGV. The CDR3 loop is CASSATVREAGELFF. In DNA form, the CDR3 reads TGTGCCAGCAGCGCAACGGTCAGGGAAGCCGGGGAGCTGTTTTTT.

V usage is TRBV7-2 and J usage is TRBJ2-3; 12 bases align to TRBD2. This CDR3 comprises 18 residues. Germline CDR1 is SGHTA and CDR2 is FQGNSA. V lost 4 bases to trimming and J lost 2 bases; unmatched junction nucleotides: 10. The CDR3 reads CASSWGGLAGGITDTQYF. The CDR3 DNA reads TGTGCCAGCAGCTGGGGCGGGCTAGCGGGAGGGATCACAGATACGCAGTATTTT.

As concerns this clone: Additional DNA sequences in this sample encode the identical CDR3. CDR3 in DNA: TGCAGCGTTGGAGGCCTAGCGATAGATACGCAGTATTTT. Residues: CSVGGLAIDTQYF. This chain joins TRBV29-1 and TRBJ2-3; D is possibly TRBD2 (6 bases). The CDR3 spans 13 residues. From germline, CDR1 is SQVTM and CDR2 ANQGSEA. V was clipped by 4 bases and J by 5 bases, with 13 bases between them.